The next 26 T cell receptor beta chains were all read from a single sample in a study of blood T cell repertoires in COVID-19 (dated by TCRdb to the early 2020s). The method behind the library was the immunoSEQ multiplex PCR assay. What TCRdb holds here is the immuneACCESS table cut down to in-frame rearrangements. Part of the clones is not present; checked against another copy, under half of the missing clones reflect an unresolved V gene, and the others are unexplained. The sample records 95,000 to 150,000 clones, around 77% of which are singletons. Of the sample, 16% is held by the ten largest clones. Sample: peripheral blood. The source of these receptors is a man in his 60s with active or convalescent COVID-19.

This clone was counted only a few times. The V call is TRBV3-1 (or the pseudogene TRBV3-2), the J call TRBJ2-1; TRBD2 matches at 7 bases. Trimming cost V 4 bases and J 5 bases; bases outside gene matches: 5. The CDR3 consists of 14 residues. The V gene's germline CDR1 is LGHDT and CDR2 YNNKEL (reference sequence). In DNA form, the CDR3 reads TGTGCCAGCAGCCTCGGGGGAGGGAACAATGAGCAGTTCTTC. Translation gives CASSLGGGNNEQFF.

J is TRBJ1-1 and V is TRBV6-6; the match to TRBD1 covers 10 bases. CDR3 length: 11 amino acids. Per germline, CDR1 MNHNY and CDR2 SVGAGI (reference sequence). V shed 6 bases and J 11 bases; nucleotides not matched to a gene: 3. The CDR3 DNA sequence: TGTGCCAGCAGGGGACAGGGGATGGCTTTCTTT. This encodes CASRGQGMAFF.

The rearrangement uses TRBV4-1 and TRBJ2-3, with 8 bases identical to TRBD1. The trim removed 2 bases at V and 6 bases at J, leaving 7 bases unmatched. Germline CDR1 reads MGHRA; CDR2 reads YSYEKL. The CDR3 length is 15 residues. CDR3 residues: CASSQSDRASDTQYF. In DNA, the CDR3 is TGCGCCAGCAGCCAATCGGACAGGGCGTCGGATACGCAGTATTTT.

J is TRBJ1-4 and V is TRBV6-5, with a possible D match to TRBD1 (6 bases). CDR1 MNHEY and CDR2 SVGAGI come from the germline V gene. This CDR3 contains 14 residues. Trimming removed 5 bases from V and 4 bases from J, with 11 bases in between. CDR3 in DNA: TGTGCCAGCAGTACTGGACAGCTTAATGAAAAACTGTTTTTT. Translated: CASSTGQLNEKLFF.

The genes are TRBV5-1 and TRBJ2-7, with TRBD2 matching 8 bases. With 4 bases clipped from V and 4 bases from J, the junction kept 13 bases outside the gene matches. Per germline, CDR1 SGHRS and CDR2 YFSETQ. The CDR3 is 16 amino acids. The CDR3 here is CASSRTGGLPSYEQYF. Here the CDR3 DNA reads TGCGCCAGCAGCAGAACGGGAGGGCTCCCGTCTTACGAGCAGTACTTC.

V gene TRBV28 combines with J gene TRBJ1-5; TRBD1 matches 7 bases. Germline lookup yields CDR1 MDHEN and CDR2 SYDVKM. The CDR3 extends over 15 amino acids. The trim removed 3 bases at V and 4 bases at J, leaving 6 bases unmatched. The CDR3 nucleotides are TGTGCCAGCAGTTTGCGGACAGGCGGAAATCAGCCCCAGCATTTT. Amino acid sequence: CASSLRTGGNQPQHF.

Here the CDR3 DNA reads TGTGCCAGCATCCTGGCGCGGGAGAGGTACACCGGGGAGCTGTTTTTT. Its protein is CASILARERYTGELFF. The chain couples TRBV5-6 to TRBJ2-2, with 7 bases aligning to TRBD2. Germline V gene data show CDR1 as SGHDT and CDR2 as YYEEEE. The CDR3 spans 16 residues. V lost 6 bases and J lost 3; bases outside the gene matches: 11.

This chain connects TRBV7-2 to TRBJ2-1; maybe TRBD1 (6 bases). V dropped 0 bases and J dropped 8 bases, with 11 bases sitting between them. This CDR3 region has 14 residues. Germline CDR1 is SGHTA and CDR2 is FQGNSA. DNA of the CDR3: TGTGCCAGCAGCTTAGCCTGGGGGCGGGATGAGCAGTTCTTC. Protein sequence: CASSLAWGRDEQFF.

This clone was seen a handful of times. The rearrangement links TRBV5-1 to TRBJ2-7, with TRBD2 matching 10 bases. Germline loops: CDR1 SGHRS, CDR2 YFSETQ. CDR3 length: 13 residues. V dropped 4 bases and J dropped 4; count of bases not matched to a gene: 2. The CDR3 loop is CASSASGSYEQYF. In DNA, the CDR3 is TGCGCCAGCAGCGCTAGCGGGAGTTACGAGCAGTACTTC. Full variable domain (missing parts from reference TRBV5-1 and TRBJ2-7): KAGVTQTPRYLIKTRGQQVTLSCSPISGHRSVSWYQQTPGQGLQFLFEYFSETQRNKGNFPGRFSGRQFSNSRSEMNVSTLELGDSALYLCASSASGSYEQYFGPGTRLTVT.

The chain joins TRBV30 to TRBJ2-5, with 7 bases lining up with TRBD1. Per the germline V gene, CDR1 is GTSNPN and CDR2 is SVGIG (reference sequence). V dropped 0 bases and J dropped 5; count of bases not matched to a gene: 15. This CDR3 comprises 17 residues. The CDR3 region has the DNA TGTGCCTGGAGTGTACGGTGGGGCAAAGGGGGCGTGGAGACCCAGTACTTC. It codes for CAWSVRWGKGGVETQYF.

The CDR3 DNA follows: TGTGCCAGCCTTGGGACAGGGCCTTACGAGCAGTACTTC. It is translated as CASLGTGPYEQYF. The J gene is TRBJ2-7, the V gene TRBV28; 9 nucleotides align to TRBD1. The CDR3 loop spans 13 amino acids. Trimming removed 8 bases from V and 4 bases from J; junction bases left unmatched: 6. CDR1 and CDR2 (germline): MDHEN, SYDVKM.

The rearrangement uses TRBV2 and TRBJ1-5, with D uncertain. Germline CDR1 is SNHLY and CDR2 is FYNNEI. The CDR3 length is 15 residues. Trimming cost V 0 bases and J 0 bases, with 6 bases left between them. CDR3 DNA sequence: TGTGCCAGCAGTGAAGCGCTGCGTAGCAATCAGCCCCAGCATTTT. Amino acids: CASSEALRSNQPQHF.

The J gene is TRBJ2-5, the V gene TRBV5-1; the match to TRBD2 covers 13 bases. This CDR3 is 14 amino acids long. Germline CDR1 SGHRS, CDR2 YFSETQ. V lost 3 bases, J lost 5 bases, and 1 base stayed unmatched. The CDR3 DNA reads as TGCGCCAGCAGCTCGGGACTAGCGGGGGAGACCCAGTACTTC. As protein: CASSSGLAGETQYF.

The DNA of the CDR3 is TGTGCCAGTGGTGGCAGGGCGAGCGAGCAGTACTTC. It codes for CASGGRASEQYF. V gene TRBV19 combines with J gene TRBJ2-7, with a weak D call TRBD1 (5 bases). The CDR3 has 12 residues. The germline V gene has CDR1 LNHDA and CDR2 SQIVND (reference sequence). Trimming stripped 8 bases from V and 6 bases from J, with 14 bases between.

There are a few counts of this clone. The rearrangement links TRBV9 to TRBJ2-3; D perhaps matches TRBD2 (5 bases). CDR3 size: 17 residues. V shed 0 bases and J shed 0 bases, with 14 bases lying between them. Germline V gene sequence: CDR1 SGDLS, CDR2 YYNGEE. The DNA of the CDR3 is TGTGCCAGCAGCGTAGGGCGGGCGGCCCCTAGCACAGATACGCAGTATTTT. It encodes CASSVGRAAPSTDTQYF. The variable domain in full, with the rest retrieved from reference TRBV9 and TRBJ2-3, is DSGVTQTPKHLITATGQRVTLRCSPRSGDLSVYWYQQSLDQGLQFLIQYYNGEERAKGNILERFSAQQFPDLHSELNLSSLELGDSALYFCASSVGRAAPSTDTQYFGPGTRLTVL.

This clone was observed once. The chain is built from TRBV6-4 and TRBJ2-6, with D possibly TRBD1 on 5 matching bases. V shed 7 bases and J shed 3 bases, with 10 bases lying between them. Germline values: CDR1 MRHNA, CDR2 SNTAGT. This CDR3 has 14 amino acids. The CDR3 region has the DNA TGTGCCAGCACCCCGACAGTTGGGGCCAACGTCCTGACTTTC. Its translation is CASTPTVGANVLTF.

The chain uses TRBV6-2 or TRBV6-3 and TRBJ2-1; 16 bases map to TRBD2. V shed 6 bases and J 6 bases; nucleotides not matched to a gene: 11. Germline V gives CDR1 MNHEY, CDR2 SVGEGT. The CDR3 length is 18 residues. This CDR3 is CASSTGLAGGPRSNEQFF. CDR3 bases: TGTGCCAGCAGCACGGGACTAGCGGGAGGGCCACGGAGCAATGAGCAGTTCTTC.

CDR3 sequence reads: CASSPLEGAPHEQYF. CDR3 coding DNA: TGTGCCAGCAGCCCCCTCGAGGGGGCTCCCCACGAGCAGTACTTC. The rearrangement links TRBV9 to TRBJ2-7; 7 bases fit TRBD1. CDR3 length: 15 residues. Germline V lookup: CDR1 SGDLS, CDR2 YYNGEE. V shed 4 bases and J 5 bases; nucleotides not matched to a gene: 12.

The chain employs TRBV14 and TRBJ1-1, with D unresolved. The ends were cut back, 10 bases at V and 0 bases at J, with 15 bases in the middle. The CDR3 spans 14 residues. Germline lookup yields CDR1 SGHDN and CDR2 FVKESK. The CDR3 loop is CATMAYGVNTEAFF. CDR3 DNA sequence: TGTGCCACTATGGCGTACGGGGTGAACACTGAAGCTTTCTTT. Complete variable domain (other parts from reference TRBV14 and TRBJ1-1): EAGVTQFPSHSVIEKGQTVTLRCDPISGHDNLYWYRRVMGKEIKFLLHFVKESKQDESGMPNNRFLAERTGGTYSTLKVQPAELEDSGVYFCATMAYGVNTEAFFGQGTRLTVV.

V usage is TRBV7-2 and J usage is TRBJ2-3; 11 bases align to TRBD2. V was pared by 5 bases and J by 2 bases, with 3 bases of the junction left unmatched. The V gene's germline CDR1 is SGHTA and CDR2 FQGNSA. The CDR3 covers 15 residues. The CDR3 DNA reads TGTGCCAGCAGCCGGACTAGCGGGTACACAGATACGCAGTATTTT. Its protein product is CASSRTSGYTDTQYF. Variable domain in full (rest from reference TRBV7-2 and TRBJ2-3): GAGVSQSPSNKVTEKGKDVELRCDPISGHTALYWYRQSLGQGLEFLIYFQGNSAPDKSGLPSDRFSAERTGGSVSTLTIQRTQQEDSAVYLCASSRTSGYTDTQYFGPGTRLTVL.

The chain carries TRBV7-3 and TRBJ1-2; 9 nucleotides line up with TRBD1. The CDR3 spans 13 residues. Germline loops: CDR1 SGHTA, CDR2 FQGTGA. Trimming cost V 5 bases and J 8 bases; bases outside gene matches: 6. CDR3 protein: CASSTDRGYGYTF. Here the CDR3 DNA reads TGTGCCAGCAGCACAGACAGGGGGTACGGCTACACCTTC.

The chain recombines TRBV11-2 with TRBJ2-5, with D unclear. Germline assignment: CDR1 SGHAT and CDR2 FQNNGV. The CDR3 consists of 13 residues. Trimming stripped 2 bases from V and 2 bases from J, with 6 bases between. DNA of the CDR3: TGTGCCAGCAGCTTATTTCCACAAGAGACCCAGTACTTC. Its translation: CASSLFPQETQYF.

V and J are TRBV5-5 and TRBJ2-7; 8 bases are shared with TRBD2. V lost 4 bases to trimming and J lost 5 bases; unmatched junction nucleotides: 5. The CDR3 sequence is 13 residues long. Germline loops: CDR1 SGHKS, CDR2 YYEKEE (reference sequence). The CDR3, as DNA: TGTGCCAGCAGCCCCAGACTAGCGAACGAGCAGTACTTC. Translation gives CASSPRLANEQYF.

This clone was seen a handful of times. CDR3 DNA: TGTGCCAGCAGCGTACCCCGGGGACTTAACACCGGGGAGCTGTTTTTT. Translation: CASSVPRGLNTGELFF. The chain carries TRBV9 and TRBJ2-2, with D maybe TRBD2 (6 bases). Trimming took off 1 base at V and 2 bases at J, with 12 bases between the two ends. Germline V CDR1 and CDR2: SGDLS, YYNGEE. The CDR3 extends over 16 amino acids. The complete variable domain, with remaining parts taken from reference TRBV9 and TRBJ2-2, reads DSGVTQTPKHLITATGQRVTLRCSPRSGDLSVYWYQQSLDQGLQFLIQYYNGEERAKGNILERFSAQQFPDLHSELNLSSLELGDSALYFCASSVPRGLNTGELFFGEGSRLTVL.

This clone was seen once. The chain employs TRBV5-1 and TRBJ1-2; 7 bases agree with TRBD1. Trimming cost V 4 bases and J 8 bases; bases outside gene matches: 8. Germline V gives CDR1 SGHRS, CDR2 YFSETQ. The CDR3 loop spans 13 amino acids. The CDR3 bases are TGCGCCAGCAGCCCGTCGACAGGGCCCGGCTACACCTTC. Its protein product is CASSPSTGPGYTF.

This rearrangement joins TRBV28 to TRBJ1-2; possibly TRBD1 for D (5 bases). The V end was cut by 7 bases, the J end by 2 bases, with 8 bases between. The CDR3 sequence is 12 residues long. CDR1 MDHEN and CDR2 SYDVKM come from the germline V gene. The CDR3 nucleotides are TGTGCCAGCACATCAGGGAACTATGGCTACACCTTC. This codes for CASTSGNYGYTF.